The subject of this entry is one T cell receptor (beta chain). Its antigen is as yet unknown. Germline trimming cut 1 base from V and 1 base from J; bases unmatched to any gene: 1. The CDR3 length is 14 residues. Germline CDR1 is SGHTS and CDR2 is YDEGEE. This sample stems from a study of OX40 agonist ivuxolimab in advanced cancers. The wider study: Patients took ivuxolimab, an agonistic anti-OX40 (CD134) antibody.

The protocol was immunoSEQ multiplex PCR, while the TCRdb copy is restricted to in-frame clones and leaves out a portion. Among tens of thousands of clones listed, 85% were seen once. Points from the study as a whole: Low levels of normalized T-cell clonal expansion also appeared in some nonresponders.

The receptor was isolated from an adult with an advanced solid tumor such as melanoma, head and neck, liver or kidney cancer. The material was CD4+ or CD8+ T cells sorted from blood, obtained in a trial of the OX40 agonist ivuxolimab. The chain carries TRBV5-8 and TRBJ2-7, with TRBD1 matching over 8 bases. The CDR3 region is CASSLQGASYEQYF. CDR3 sequence (DNA): TGTGCCAGCAGCTTGCAGGGGGCTTCCTACGAGCAGTACTTC.